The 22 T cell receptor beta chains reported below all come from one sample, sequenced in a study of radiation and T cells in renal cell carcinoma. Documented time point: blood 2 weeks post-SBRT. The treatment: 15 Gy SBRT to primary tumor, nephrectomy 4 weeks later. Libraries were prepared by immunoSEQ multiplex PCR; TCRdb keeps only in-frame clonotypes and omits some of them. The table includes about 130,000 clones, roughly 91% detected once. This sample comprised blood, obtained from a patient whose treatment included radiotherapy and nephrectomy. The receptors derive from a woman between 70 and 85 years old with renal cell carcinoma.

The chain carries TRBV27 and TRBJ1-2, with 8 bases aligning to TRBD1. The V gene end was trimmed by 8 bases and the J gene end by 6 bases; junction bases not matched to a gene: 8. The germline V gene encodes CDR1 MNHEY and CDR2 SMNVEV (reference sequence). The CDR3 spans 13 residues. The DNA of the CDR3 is TGTGCCAGCGTAGACAGGGGCACGAATGGCTACACCTTC. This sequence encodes CASVDRGTNGYTF.

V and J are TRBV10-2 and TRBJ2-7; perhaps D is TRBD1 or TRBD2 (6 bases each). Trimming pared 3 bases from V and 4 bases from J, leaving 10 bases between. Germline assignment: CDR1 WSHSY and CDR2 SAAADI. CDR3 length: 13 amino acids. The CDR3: CASSDGGAYEQYF. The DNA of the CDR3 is TGCGCCAGCAGTGACGGGGGCGCTTACGAGCAGTACTTC.

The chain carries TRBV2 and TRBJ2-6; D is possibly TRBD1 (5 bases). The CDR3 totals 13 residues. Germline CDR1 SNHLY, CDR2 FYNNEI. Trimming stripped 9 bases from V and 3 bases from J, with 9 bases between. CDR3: CARQAGGANVLTF. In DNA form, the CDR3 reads TGTGCCAGACAGGCCGGTGGGGCCAACGTCCTGACTTTC.

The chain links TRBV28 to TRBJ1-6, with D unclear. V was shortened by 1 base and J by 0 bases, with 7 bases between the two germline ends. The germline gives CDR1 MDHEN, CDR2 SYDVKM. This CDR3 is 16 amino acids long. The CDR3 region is CASSLYGFSYNSPLHF. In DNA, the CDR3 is TGTGCCAGCAGTTTATACGGGTTCTCCTATAATTCACCCCTCCACTTT.

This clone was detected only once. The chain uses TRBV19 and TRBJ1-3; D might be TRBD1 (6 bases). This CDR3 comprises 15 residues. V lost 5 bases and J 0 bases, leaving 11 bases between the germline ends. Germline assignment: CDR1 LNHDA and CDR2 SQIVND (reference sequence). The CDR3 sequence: CASSADRYSGNTIYF. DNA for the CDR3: TGTGCCAGTAGTGCGGACAGATACTCTGGAAACACCATATATTTT.

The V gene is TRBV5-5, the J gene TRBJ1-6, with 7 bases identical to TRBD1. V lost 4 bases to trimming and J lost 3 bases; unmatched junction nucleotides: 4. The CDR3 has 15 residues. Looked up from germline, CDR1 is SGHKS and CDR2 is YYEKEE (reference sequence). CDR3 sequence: CASSEGGSYNSPLHF. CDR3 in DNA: TGTGCCAGCAGCGAAGGGGGCAGCTATAATTCACCCCTCCACTTT.

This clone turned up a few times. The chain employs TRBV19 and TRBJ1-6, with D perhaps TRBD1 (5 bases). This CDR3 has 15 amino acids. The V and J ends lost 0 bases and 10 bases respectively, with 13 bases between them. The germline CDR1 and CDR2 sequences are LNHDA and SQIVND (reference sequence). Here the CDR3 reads CASSIDGHPSSPLHF. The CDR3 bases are TGTGCCAGTAGTATAGACGGACACCCAAGCTCACCCCTCCACTTT.

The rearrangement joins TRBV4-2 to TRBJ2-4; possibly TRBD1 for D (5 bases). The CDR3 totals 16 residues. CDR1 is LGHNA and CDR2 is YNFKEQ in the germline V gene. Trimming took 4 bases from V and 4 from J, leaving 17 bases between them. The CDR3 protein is CASSPTGVGMKNIQYF. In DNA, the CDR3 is TGTGCCAGCAGCCCTACAGGTGTTGGAATGAAAAACATTCAGTACTTC.

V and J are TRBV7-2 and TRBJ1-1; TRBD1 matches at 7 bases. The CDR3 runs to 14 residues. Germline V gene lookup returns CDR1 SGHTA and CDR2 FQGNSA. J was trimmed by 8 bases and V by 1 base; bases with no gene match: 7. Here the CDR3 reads CASSLDRQGREAFF. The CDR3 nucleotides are TGTGCCAGCAGCTTAGATCGACAGGGAAGGGAAGCTTTCTTT. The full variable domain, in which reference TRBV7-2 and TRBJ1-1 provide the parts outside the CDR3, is GAGVSQSPSNKVTEKGKDVELRCDPISGHTALYWYRQSLGQGLEFLIYFQGNSAPDKSGLPSDRFSAERTGGSVSTLTIQRTQQEDSAVYLCASSLDRQGREAFFGQGTRLTVV.

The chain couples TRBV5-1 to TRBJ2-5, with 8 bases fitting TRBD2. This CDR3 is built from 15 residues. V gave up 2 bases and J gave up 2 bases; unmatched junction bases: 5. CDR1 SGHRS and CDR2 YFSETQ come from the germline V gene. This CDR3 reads CASSFGLAIQETQYF. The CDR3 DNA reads TGCGCCAGCAGCTTTGGACTAGCCATACAAGAGACCCAGTACTTC.

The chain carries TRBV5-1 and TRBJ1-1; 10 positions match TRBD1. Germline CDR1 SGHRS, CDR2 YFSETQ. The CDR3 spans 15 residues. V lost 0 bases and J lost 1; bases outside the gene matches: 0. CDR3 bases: TGCGCCAGCAGCTTGGGACAGGGGGCGAACACTGAAGCTTTCTTT. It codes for CASSLGQGANTEAFF.

CDR3 coding DNA: TGCAGTGCTCTATTCGGGGAGACCCAGTACTTC. This translates into CSALFGETQYF. The J gene is TRBJ2-5, the V gene TRBV20-1; no definite D call. Deletions cut 5 bases from V and 5 bases from J, with 9 bases between. Germline lookup yields CDR1 DFQATT and CDR2 SNEGSKA (reference sequence). The CDR3 has 11 residues.

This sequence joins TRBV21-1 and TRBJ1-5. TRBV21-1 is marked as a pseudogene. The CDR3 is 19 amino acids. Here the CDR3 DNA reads TGTGCCAGCAGCAAAGGTGGCACCACGGAGGCCTCCTTCAATCAGCCCCAGCATTTT. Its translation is CASSKGGTTEASFNQPQHF.

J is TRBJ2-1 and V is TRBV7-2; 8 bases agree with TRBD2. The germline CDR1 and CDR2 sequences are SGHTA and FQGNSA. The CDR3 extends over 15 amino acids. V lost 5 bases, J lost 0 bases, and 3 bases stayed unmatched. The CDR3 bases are TGTGCCAGCAGCCCTAGCGGGCGCTCCTACAATGAGCAGTTCTTC. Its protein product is CASSPSGRSYNEQFF.

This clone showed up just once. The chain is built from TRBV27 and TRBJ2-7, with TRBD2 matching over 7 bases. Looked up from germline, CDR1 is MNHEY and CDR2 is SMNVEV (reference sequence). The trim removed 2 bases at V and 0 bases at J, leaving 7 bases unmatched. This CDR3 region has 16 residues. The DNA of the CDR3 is TGTGCCAGCAGTTTAGGAGGCTGGACTAGCTCCTACGAGCAGTACTTC. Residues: CASSLGGWTSSYEQYF.

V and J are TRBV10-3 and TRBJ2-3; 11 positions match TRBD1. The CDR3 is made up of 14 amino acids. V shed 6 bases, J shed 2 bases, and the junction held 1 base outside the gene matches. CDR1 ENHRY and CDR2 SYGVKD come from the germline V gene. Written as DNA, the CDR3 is TGTGCCATCAGGGACAGGGGGCTCACAGATACGCAGTATTTT. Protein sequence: CAIRDRGLTDTQYF.

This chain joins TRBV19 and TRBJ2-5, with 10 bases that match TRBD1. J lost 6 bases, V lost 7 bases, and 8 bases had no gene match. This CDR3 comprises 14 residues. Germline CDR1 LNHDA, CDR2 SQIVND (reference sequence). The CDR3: CASTSTGGGQTQYF. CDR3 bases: TGTGCCAGTACTTCGACAGGGGGCGGGCAGACCCAGTACTTC.

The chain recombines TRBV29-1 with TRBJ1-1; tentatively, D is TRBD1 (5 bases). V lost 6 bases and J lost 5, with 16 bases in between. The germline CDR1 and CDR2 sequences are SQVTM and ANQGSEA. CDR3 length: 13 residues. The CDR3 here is CSVLRGVGTEAFF. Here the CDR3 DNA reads TGCAGCGTACTTCGGGGGGTAGGTACTGAAGCTTTCTTT.

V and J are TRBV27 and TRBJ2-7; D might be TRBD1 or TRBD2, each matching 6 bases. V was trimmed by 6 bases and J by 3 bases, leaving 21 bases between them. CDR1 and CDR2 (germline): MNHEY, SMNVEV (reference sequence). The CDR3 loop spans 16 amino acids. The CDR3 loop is CASRSRGAGTSYEQYF. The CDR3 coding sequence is TGTGCCAGCAGATCGAGGGGGGCAGGGACAAGCTACGAGCAGTACTTC.

The CDR3 protein is CASSQEVPRGQSPLHF. The CDR3 bases are TGTGCCAGCAGCCAAGAAGTTCCCAGGGGGCAATCACCCCTCCACTTT. The V gene is TRBV4-2, the J gene TRBJ1-6, with 8 positions matching TRBD1. Germline CDR1 is LGHNA and CDR2 is YNFKEQ. The trim removed 0 bases at V and 10 bases at J, leaving 8 bases unmatched. CDR3 size: 16 residues.

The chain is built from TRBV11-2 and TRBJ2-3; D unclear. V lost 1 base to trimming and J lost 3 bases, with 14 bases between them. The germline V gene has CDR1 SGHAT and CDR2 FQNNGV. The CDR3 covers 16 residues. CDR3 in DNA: TGTGCCAGCAGCTTAGTAGACTCTCACGGGACAGATACGCAGTATTTT. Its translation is CASSLVDSHGTDTQYF.

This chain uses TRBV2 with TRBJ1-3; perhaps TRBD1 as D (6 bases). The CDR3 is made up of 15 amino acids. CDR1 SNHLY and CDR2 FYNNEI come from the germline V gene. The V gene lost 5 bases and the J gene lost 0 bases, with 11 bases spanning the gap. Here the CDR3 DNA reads TGTGCCAGCAGTCGACAGGCACACTCTGGAAACACCATATATTTT. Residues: CASSRQAHSGNTIYF. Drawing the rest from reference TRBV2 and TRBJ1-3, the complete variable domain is EPEVTQTPSHQVTQMGQEVILRCVPISNHLYFYWYRQILGQKVEFLVSFYNNEISEKSEIFDDQFSVERPDGSNFTLKIRSTKLEDSAMYFCASSRQAHSGNTIYFGEGSWLTVV.